The 24 T cell receptor beta chains below all came from one sample that was sequenced in a study of cytomegalovirus exposure and HLA in healthy donors. PCR involved 60 Vbeta and 13 Jbeta primers. TCRdb keeps only in-frame clones here, not all; method: immunoSEQ multiplex PCR. This sample has 170,000 or so clones; 84% occur once, and the top ten carry 4.8%. The specimen was PBMCs. Source of these receptors: a girl aged 5 to 17 in good health and CMV-seropositive.

This clone was picked up one time. This rearrangement joins TRBV6-5 to TRBJ1-1, with unresolved D. Germline lookup yields CDR1 MNHEY and CDR2 SVGAGI. The CDR3 is 13 residues long. V was cut by 6 bases and J by 2 bases, with 10 bases left in between. The CDR3 sequence: CASRVTYNTEAFF. CDR3 DNA: TGTGCCAGCAGGGTTACTTATAACACTGAAGCTTTCTTT.

The chain employs TRBV4-1 and TRBJ1-1, with TRBD1 matching over 10 bases. The CDR3 spans 16 residues. Trimming at V came to 0 bases and at J to 4 bases, leaving 5 bases not matched to a gene. Germline loops: CDR1 MGHRA, CDR2 YSYEKL. CDR3 sequence: CASSQERGQGSTEAFF. The CDR3 DNA sequence: TGCGCCAGCAGCCAAGAAAGGGGACAGGGGAGCACTGAAGCTTTCTTT.

This clone turned up a few times. This sequence joins TRBV6-1 and TRBJ1-3; D is uncertain. V lost 7 bases, J lost 3 bases, and 7 bases lay in between. The CDR3 covers 12 residues. Germline CDR1 is MNHNS and CDR2 is SASEGT. In DNA form, the CDR3 reads TGTGCCAGCACCAACTTTGGAAACACCATATATTTT. This codes for CASTNFGNTIYF.

The V gene is TRBV2, the J gene TRBJ2-7; TRBD2 matches at 11 bases. This CDR3 has 13 residues. Trimming cost V 7 bases and J 5 bases; bases outside gene matches: 4. CDR1 and CDR2 from the germline V gene are SNHLY and FYNNEI. The CDR3 sequence is CASKRLAGHEQYF. DNA of the CDR3: TGTGCCAGCAAAAGACTAGCGGGGCACGAGCAGTACTTC.

The chain uses TRBV5-5 and TRBJ1-1; no definite D call. CDR3 length equals 14 residues. V shed 1 base and J shed 0 bases, with 7 bases lying between them. Germline V gene sequence: CDR1 SGHKS, CDR2 YYEKEE (reference sequence). The CDR3 spells CASSLRGMNTEAFF. Here the CDR3 DNA reads TGTGCCAGCAGCTTGAGAGGCATGAACACTGAAGCTTTCTTT.

The V and J genes are TRBV7-3 and TRBJ2-1, with TRBD2 as a possible D gene (6 bases). The CDR3 is 15 residues long. The V end was cut by 5 bases, the J end by 8 bases, with 19 bases between. CDR1 and CDR2 from the germline V gene are SGHTA and FQGTGA. The CDR3 here is CASSIRDSGFDEQFF. In DNA form, the CDR3 reads TGTGCCAGCAGCATACGGGACTCAGGTTTCGATGAGCAGTTCTTC. The whole variable domain, remainder taken from reference TRBV7-3 and TRBJ2-1, is GAGVSQTPSNKVTEKGKYVELRCDPISGHTALYWYRQSLGQGPEFLIYFQGTGAADDSGLPNDRFFAVRPEGSVSTLKIQRTERGDSAVYLCASSIRDSGFDEQFFGPGTRLTVL.

The genes are TRBV19 and TRBJ1-1; D is perhaps TRBD1 (6 bases). In germline, CDR1 is LNHDA, CDR2 SQIVND (reference sequence). V was clipped by 5 bases and J by 5 bases, with 15 bases between them. The CDR3 runs to 14 residues. The CDR3 is CASSETGFWTEAFF. The CDR3 DNA follows: TGTGCCAGTAGTGAAACAGGGTTTTGGACTGAAGCTTTCTTT.

This chain links TRBV7-8 with TRBJ1-4, with unresolved D. Germline V lookup: CDR1 SGHVS, CDR2 FQNEAQ. The CDR3 length is 15 residues. V was trimmed by 4 bases and J by 0 bases, leaving 9 bases between them. CDR3 bases: TGTGCCAGCAGCTGGAGACTTTCAACTAATGAAAAACTGTTTTTT. Amino acids: CASSWRLSTNEKLFF. Variable domain in full (rest from reference TRBV7-8 and TRBJ1-4): GAGVSQSPRYKVAKRGQDVALRCDPISGHVSLFWYQQALGQGPEFLTYFQNEAQLDKSGLPSDRFFAERPEGSVSTLKIQRTQQEDSAVYLCASSWRLSTNEKLFFGSGTQLSVL.

The rearrangement uses TRBV5-1 and TRBJ1-1; possibly TRBD1 for D (6 bases). The CDR3 loop spans 13 amino acids. V gave up 6 bases and J gave up 4 bases, with 13 bases separating them. Germline loops: CDR1 SGHRS, CDR2 YFSETQ. This chain's CDR3 is CASTRGWGTEAFF. The CDR3 nucleotides are TGCGCCAGCACCAGGGGATGGGGCACTGAAGCTTTCTTT. The variable domain in full, completed from reference TRBV5-1 and TRBJ1-1, reads KAGVTQTPRYLIKTRGQQVTLSCSPISGHRSVSWYQQTPGQGLQFLFEYFSETQRNKGNFPGRFSGRQFSNSRSEMNVSTLELGDSALYLCASTRGWGTEAFFGQGTRLTVV.

V gene TRBV7-3 combines with J gene TRBJ2-3; 11 bases are shared with TRBD2. The germline V gene encodes CDR1 SGHTA and CDR2 FQGTGA. V dropped 5 bases and J dropped 2; count of bases not matched to a gene: 3. There are 15 residues in the CDR3. The CDR3 loop reads CASSRTSGFTDTQYF. The DNA for the CDR3 is TGTGCCAGCAGCCGGACTAGCGGGTTCACAGATACGCAGTATTTT.

J is TRBJ2-5 and V is TRBV5-1; 14 bases match TRBD2. The V gene's germline CDR1 is SGHRS and CDR2 YFSETQ. The CDR3 contains 18 residues. V was pared by 5 bases and J by 1 base, with 10 bases of the junction left unmatched. CDR3 loop: CASSLTPGLAGGQETQYF. The CDR3 DNA sequence: TGCGCCAGCAGTCTTACCCCCGGACTAGCGGGGGGCCAAGAGACCCAGTACTTC.

This chain joins TRBV28 and TRBJ1-1, with D tentatively TRBD1 (5 bases). From germline, CDR1 is MDHEN and CDR2 SYDVKM. The CDR3 runs to 15 residues. Trimming left V 1 base short and J 4 bases short, with 13 bases between. The CDR3 here is CASSLSTTAGTEAFF. The CDR3 DNA is TGTGCCAGCAGTTTATCCACGACAGCGGGCACTGAAGCTTTCTTT. The whole variable domain, filled in from reference TRBV28 and TRBJ1-1, reads DVKVTQSSRYLVKRTGEKVFLECVQDMDHENMFWYRQDPGLGLRLIYFSYDVKMKEKGDIPEGYSVSREKKERFSLILESASTNQTSMYLCASSLSTTAGTEAFFGQGTRLTVV.

V and J are TRBV27 and TRBJ1-2, with a possible D match to TRBD1 (6 bases). The CDR3 extends over 15 amino acids. Trimming pared 3 bases from V and 4 bases from J, leaving 15 bases between. CDR1 is MNHEY and CDR2 is SMNVEV in the germline V gene (reference sequence). The DNA of the CDR3 is TGTGCCAGCAGTTTGGGACACGGCAACCTCTATGGCTACACCTTC. This translates into CASSLGHGNLYGYTF.

The chain carries TRBV5-4 and TRBJ1-2; weak D call: TRBD1 (5 bases). Germline values: CDR1 SGHNT, CDR2 YYREEE (reference sequence). Trimming cost V 4 bases and J 7 bases, with 23 bases left between them. This CDR3 is built from 16 residues. The CDR3 protein is CASSPVQAQGSPGYTF. CDR3 nucleotides: TGTGCCAGCAGCCCCGTCCAGGCGCAGGGAAGCCCTGGCTACACCTTC.

The chain combines TRBV7-3 with TRBJ1-3; D is undetermined. The CDR3 has 15 amino acids. The germline V and J ends were trimmed by 2 bases and 4 bases, with 12 bases remaining between them. Germline-derived CDR1 and CDR2 are SGHTA and FQGTGA. The CDR3 nucleotides are TGTGCCAGCAGCTTATACGCCGGGAACGGAAACACCATATATTTT. Encoded protein: CASSLYAGNGNTIYF.

This clone has more than one count but fewer than ten. The J gene is TRBJ1-5, the V gene TRBV9; no clear D gene. There are 14 residues in the CDR3. Trimming cost V 4 bases and J 4 bases, with 12 bases left between them. Germline assignment: CDR1 SGDLS and CDR2 YYNGEE. The CDR3 protein is CASSSREMNQPQHF. The CDR3 DNA follows: TGTGCCAGCAGCAGCCGGGAGATGAATCAGCCCCAGCATTTT.

The chain recombines TRBV27 with TRBJ1-1, with D possibly TRBD1 on 5 matching bases. The CDR3 is made up of 19 amino acids. Trimming left V 6 bases short and J 1 base short, with 27 bases between. CDR1 MNHEY and CDR2 SMNVEV come from the germline V gene (reference sequence). The CDR3 is CASSTNIRRGEAPNTEAFF. The CDR3 DNA sequence: TGTGCCAGCAGCACCAATATAAGACGAGGGGAGGCCCCGAACACTGAAGCTTTCTTT.

To note about this clone: The identical CDR3 is also encoded by other nucleotide sequences in the sample. The rearrangement joins TRBV2 to TRBJ2-1, with 7 bases fitting TRBD1. This CDR3 is 13 amino acids long. J was trimmed by 6 bases and V by 1 base; bases with no gene match: 0. CDR1 SNHLY and CDR2 FYNNEI come from the germline V gene. The CDR3 DNA sequence: TGTGCCAGCAGTGAAGACAGGGGCAATGAGCAGTTCTTC. It encodes CASSEDRGNEQFF.

There are a few counts of this clone. Distinct nucleotide sequences in the sample also encode this CDR3. The chain recombines TRBV5-6 with TRBJ1-5, with 9 bases identical to TRBD1. This CDR3 spans 14 amino acids. The junction had 1 base not matched to a gene; V was cut back by 4 bases and J by 2 bases. The germline gives CDR1 SGHDT, CDR2 YYEEEE. CDR3 amino acids: CASSRTGGNQPQHF. The CDR3 DNA follows: TGTGCCAGCAGCCGGACAGGGGGCAATCAGCCCCAGCATTTT.

This clone was counted between two and nine times. V and J are TRBV7-9 and TRBJ1-2, with D perhaps matching TRBD1 (5 bases). This CDR3 contains 16 residues. Trimming cost V 4 bases and J 0 bases, with 15 bases left between them. The germline V gene encodes CDR1 SEHNR and CDR2 FQNEAQ (reference sequence). The CDR3 nucleotides read TGTGCCAGCAGCTGGCCTCCGGGGACTCCTAACTATGGCTACACCTTC. Encoded protein: CASSWPPGTPNYGYTF.

This clone came up a few times. This rearrangement joins TRBV9 to TRBJ2-7, with D perhaps TRBD1 (5 bases). This CDR3 is 11 amino acids long. The germline gives CDR1 SGDLS, CDR2 YYNGEE. V was pared by 4 bases and J by 6 bases, with 8 bases between. The CDR3, as DNA: TGTGCCAGCAGCCAAGGGGCCGAGCAGTACTTC. Protein product: CASSQGAEQYF.

The chain combines TRBV7-9 with TRBJ2-5; 7 nucleotides align to TRBD1. CDR1 and CDR2 (germline): SEHNR, FQNEAQ (reference sequence). This CDR3 is built from 14 residues. The V segment lost 5 bases and the J segment 5 bases; nucleotides outside the gene matches: 8. DNA of the CDR3: TGTGCCAGCAGCCCACAGGGGTTTGACGAGACCCAGTACTTC. Translation gives CASSPQGFDETQYF.

The chain has TRBV4-2 and TRBJ1-1, with 7 positions matching TRBD1. V lost 1 base, J lost 6 bases, and 8 bases stayed unmatched. CDR1 is LGHNA and CDR2 is YNFKEQ in the germline V gene. This CDR3 is 15 amino acids long. The CDR3 nucleotides are TGTGCCAGCAGCCAAGGGGGACAGTTGAGGCCTGAAGCTTTCTTT. This codes for CASSQGGQLRPEAFF.

This chain links TRBV15 with TRBJ2-7, with D perhaps matching TRBD1 (6 bases). The V end lost 4 bases, the J end lost 7 bases, and 20 bases lay between the germline ends. This CDR3 spans 15 amino acids. Germline V gene data show CDR1 as LNHNV and CDR2 as YYDKDF (reference sequence). The CDR3 is CATSIGTKGPGEQYF. The CDR3 DNA reads as TGTGCCACCAGCATAGGGACAAAGGGCCCCGGGGAGCAGTACTTC. Together with reference TRBV15 and TRBJ2-7, the CDR3 gives the full variable domain: DAMVIQNPRYQVTQFGKPVTLSCSQTLNHNVMYWYQQKSSQAPKLLFHYYDKDFNNEADTPDNFQSRRPNTSFCFLDIRSPGLGDTAMYLCATSIGTKGPGEQYFGPGTRLTVT.